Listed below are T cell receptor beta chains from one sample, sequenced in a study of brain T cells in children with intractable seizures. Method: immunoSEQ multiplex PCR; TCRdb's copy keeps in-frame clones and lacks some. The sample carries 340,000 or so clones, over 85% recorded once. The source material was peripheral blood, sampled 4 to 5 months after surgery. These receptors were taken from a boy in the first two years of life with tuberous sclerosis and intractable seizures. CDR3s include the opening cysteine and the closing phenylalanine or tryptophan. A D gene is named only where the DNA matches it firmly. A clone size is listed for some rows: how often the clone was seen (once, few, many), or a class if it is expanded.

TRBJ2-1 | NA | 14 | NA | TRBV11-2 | CASSLHRPDHKQFF | TGTGCCAGCAGCTTGCACAGGCCGGACCATAAGCAGTTCTTC
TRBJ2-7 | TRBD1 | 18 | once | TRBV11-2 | CASSLYGWGTGGSYEQYF | TGTGCCAGCAGCTTATACGGTTGGGGGACAGGGGGGTCCTACGAGCAGTACTTC
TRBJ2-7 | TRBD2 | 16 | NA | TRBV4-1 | CASSQDKASGSYEQYF | TGCGCCAGCAGCCAAGATAAAGCTAGCGGCTCCTACGAGCAGTACTTC
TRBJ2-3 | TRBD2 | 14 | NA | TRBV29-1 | CSVEELAGTDTQYF | TGCAGCGTTGAAGAACTAGCGGGAACAGATACGCAGTATTTT
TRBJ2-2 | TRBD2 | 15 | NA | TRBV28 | CASSFPSGNTGELFF | TGTGCCAGCAGTTTTCCTAGCGGCAACACCGGGGAGCTGTTTTTT
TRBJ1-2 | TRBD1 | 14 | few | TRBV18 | CASSPTGQDYGYTF | TGTGCCAGCTCACCCACGGGACAGGATTATGGCTACACCTTC
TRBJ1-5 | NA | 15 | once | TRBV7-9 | CASSLGGSSNQPQHF | TGTGCCAGCAGCTTGGGGGGATCTAGCAATCAGCCCCAGCATTTT
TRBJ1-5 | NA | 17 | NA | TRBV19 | CASSIMGGFYSNQPQHF | TGTGCCAGTAGTATAATGGGGGGATTTTATAGCAATCAGCCCCAGCATTTT
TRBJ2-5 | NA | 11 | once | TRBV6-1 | CASSERGSQYF | TGTGCCAGCAGTGAAAGGGGGTCCCAGTACTTC
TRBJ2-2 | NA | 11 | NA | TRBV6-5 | CATSGTGELFF | TGTGCCACCTCGGGCACCGGGGAGCTGTTTTTT
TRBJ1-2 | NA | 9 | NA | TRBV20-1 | CSGPSGYTF | TGCAGTGGCCCGTCGGGCTACACCTTC
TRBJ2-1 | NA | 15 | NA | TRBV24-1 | CATSETSRRGNEQFF | TGTGCCACCAGTGAAACCTCAAGGAGGGGCAATGAGCAGTTCTTC
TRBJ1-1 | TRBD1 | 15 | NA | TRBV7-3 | CASSPDRGRDTEAFF | TGTGCCAGCAGCCCAGACAGGGGGCGCGACACTGAAGCTTTCTTT
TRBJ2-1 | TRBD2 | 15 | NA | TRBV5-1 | CASRLTSGVHNEQFF | TGCGCCAGCAGGTTAACTAGCGGGGTGCACAATGAGCAGTTCTTC
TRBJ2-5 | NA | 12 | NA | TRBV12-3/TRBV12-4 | CASKDSQETQYF | TGTGCCAGCAAAGACAGCCAAGAGACCCAGTACTTC
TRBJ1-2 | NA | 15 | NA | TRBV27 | CASSLSPATNYGYTF | TGTGCCAGCAGTTTATCTCCTGCGACCAACTATGGCTACACCTTC
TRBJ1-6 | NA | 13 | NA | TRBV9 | CASSVGAAAPLHF | TGTGCCAGCAGCGTCGGGGCCGCAGCGCCCCTCCACTTT
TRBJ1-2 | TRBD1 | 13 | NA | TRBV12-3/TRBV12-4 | CASSPTTGVGYTF | TGTGCCAGCAGTCCTACGACAGGGGTAGGCTACACCTTC
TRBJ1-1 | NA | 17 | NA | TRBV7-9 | CASSPRAGAKPNTEAFF | TGTGCCAGCAGCCCCCGCGCCGGGGCCAAGCCTAACACTGAAGCTTTCTTT
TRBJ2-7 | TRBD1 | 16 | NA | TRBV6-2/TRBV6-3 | CASSHRQGLISYEQYF | TGTGCCAGCAGTCACCGACAGGGATTAATCTCCTACGAGCAGTACTTC
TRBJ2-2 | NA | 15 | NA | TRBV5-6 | CASSLGGEDTGELFF | TGTGCCAGCAGCTTGGGGGGTGAGGACACCGGGGAGCTGTTTTTT
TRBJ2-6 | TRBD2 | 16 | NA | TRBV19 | CASSWEGPSGANVLTF | TGTGCCAGTAGTTGGGAGGGCCCCTCTGGGGCCAACGTCCTGACTTTC
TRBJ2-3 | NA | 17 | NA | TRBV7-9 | CASSLSFQPGFTDTQYF | TGTGCCAGCAGCTTATCATTTCAACCGGGGTTCACAGATACGCAGTATTTT
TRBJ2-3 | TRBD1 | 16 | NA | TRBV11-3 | CASSPTLGGDADTQYF | TGTGCCAGCAGCCCGACCCTAGGGGGCGATGCAGATACGCAGTATTTT
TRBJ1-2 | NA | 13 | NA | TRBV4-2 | CASSQEGSIGYTF | TGTGCCAGCAGCCAAGAGGGGTCAATCGGCTACACCTTC
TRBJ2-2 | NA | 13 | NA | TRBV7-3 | CASSFDRTGELFF | TGTGCCAGCAGCTTTGACCGGACCGGGGAGCTGTTTTTT
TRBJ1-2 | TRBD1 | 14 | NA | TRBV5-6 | CASSYPDRVGGYTF | TGTGCCAGCAGCTACCCGGACAGGGTTGGGGGCTACACCTTC
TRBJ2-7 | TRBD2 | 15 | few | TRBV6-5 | CASRLAGGSNYEQYF | TGTGCCAGCAGGCTAGCGGGAGGTTCAAACTACGAGCAGTACTTC
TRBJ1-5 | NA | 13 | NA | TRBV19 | CASSMGLNQPQHF | TGTGCCAGTAGTATGGGACTAAATCAGCCCCAGCATTTT
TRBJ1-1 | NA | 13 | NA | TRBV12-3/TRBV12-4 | CASTPKGGTEAFF | TGTGCCAGCACCCCTAAGGGGGGCACTGAAGCTTTCTTT
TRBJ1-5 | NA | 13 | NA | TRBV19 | CASSSNTNQPQHF | TGTGCCAGTAGTTCGAACACCAATCAGCCCCAGCATTTT